The present T cell receptor beta chain was sequenced within a study of cytomegalovirus exposure and HLA in healthy donors. The CDR3 runs to 17 residues. Germline V gene sequence: CDR1 MNHEY, CDR2 SMNVEV (reference sequence). V was cut by 5 bases and J by 6 bases, with 20 bases left in between. In the case of this clone: Its antigen remains unidentified.

Primers: 60 Vbeta forward and 13 Jbeta reverse. Here immunoSEQ multiplex PCR was the method, and the copy in TCRdb shows in-frame clones only, minus some. The data contain hundreds of thousands of clones, around 83% of them singletons. Study-wide findings and caveats: HLA alleles were associated with some 17,000 TCR beta sequences in a later analysis at 0.05 false discovery rate.

This clonotype was sampled from a girl aged 5 to 17 in good health and CMV-seronegative. The rearrangement joins TRBV27 to TRBJ1-6; unclear D gene. The sample consisted of PBMCs. CDR3 in amino acids: CASSPLLTGKGNSPLHF. The CDR3 nucleotides are TGTGCCAGCAGTCCCCTTCTCACGGGGAAGGGTAATTCACCCCTCCACTTT.